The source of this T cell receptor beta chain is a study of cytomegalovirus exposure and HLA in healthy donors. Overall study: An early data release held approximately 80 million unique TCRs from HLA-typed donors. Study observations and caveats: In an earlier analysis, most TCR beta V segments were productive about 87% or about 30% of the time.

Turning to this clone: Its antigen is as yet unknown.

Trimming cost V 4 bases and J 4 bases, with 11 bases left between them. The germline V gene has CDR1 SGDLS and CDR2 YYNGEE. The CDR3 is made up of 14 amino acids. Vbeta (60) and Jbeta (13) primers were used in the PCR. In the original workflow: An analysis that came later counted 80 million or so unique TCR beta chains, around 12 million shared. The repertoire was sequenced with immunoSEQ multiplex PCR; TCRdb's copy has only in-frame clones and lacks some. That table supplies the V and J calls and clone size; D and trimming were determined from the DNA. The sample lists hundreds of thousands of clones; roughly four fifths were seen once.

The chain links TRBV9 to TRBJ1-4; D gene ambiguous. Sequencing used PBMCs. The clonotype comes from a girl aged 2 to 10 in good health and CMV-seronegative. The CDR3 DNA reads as TGTGCCAGCAGCCCCCGGGGTGATAATGAAAAACTGTTTTTT. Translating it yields CASSPRGDNEKLFF.